This T cell receptor (beta chain) was identified during a study of T cell clonotyping in hematopoietic cell transplantation. Germline CDR1 reads MDHEN; CDR2 reads SYDVKM. V was clipped by 6 bases and J by 4 bases; unmatched bases: 7. This CDR3 spans 15 amino acids. Study findings and constraints: Higher Inverse Simpson Index values in graft donor and pretransplant recipient predicted broader posttransplant TCR diversity.

Noted time point: recipient sample about 28 days before transplant, after cytoreduction. As concerns this clone: Antigen specificity is unknown.

Clones were sequenced by immunoSEQ multiplex PCR, and TCRdb holds only the in-frame ones, with some missing. The profile shows around 11,000 clones, roughly 91% of them singletons. This TCR derives from a woman in her forties or fifties with chronic myeloid leukemia. Some clones in this sample may be carry-over from other donors' samples. The chain uses TRBV28 and TRBJ1-5; 9 nucleotides agree with TRBD1. The sequenced sample was peripheral blood mononuclear cells, obtained before stem cell transplant. CDR3 protein: CASRPSGTGNQPQHF. In nucleotides, the CDR3 is TGTGCCAGCAGGCCGTCCGGGACAGGGAATCAGCCCCAGCATTTT.